This T cell receptor (beta chain) originates from a study of T cell repertoires in cytomegalovirus infection. Study-level information: Selection of CMV epitopes for the study included recently identified HLA-C-restricted and well-studied HLA-B-restricted ones. CMV infection and matching HLA type were both indicated by public TCR beta signatures.

With respect to this clonotype: Its antigen is undetermined.

TCRdb used MiXCR to reprocess the reads, holding one entry per CDR3 protein. The sample lists roughly 700,000 distinct CDR3 sequences, around 30% occurring once. The study's findings and limits: CMV-specific TCR beta clonotypes restricted by HLA-C dominated the ex vivo response.

CDR3 length equals 15 residues. V was shortened by 2 bases and J by 5 bases, with 15 bases between the two germline ends. The specimen comprised cultured PBMCs, sampled from culture after CMV antigen stimulation. The TCR sequence derives from a human donor in good health (CMV status not recorded). Some clones in this sample may be carry-over from other donors' samples. The genes are TRBV12-3 or TRBV12-4 and TRBJ1-1; possible D gene TRBD1, 5 bases. The CDR3 reads CASSLKGPGRTEAFF. The CDR3 DNA reads TGTGCCAGCAGTTTAAAGGGACCAGGTCGGACTGAAGCTTTCTTT.